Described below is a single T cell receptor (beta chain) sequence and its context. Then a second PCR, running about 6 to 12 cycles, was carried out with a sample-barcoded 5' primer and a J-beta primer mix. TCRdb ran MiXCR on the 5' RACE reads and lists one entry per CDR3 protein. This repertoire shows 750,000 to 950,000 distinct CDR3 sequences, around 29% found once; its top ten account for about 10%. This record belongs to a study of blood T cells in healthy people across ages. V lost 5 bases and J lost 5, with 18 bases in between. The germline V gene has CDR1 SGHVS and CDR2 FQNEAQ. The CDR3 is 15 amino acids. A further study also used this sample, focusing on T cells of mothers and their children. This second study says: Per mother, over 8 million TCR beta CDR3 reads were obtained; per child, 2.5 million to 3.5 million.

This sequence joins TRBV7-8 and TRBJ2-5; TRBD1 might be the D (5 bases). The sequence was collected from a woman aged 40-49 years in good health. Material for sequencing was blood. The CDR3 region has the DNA TGTGCCAGCAGCCCATCCAGGGTTCCTCGGGAGACCCAGTACTTC. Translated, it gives CASSPSRVPRETQYF.